The 24 T cell receptor beta chains below come from one sample, sequenced in a study of T cells in women clearing cervical HPV infection. Only in-frame clones appear in the TCRdb table, and some are missing; sequencing was by immunoSEQ multiplex PCR. This repertoire includes about 23,000 clones. The sequenced material came from blood buffy coat. Receptors originate from a woman between 18 and 75 years old with a cervical HPV16 infection that either progressed to CIN3+ or cleared (not recorded which).

About this clone: Its ends do not fully match the called genes, so a read error is possible. Read coverage stops 3 residues before the CDR3 terminus; the germline J gene supplies the remainder. This chain links TRBV12-3 or TRBV12-4 with TRBJ2-7; 7 bases are a match to TRBD1. The length of the CDR3 is 14 residues. The sequenced CDR3 bases are TGTGTCAGCAGTTTACACACAGGGGCCTACGAG. Protein product: CVSSLHTGAYE. The entire CDR3 protein is CVSSLHTGAYEQYF.

A remark on this clone: The read terminates 3 residues before the CDR3 end, so the remaining end is supplied by the germline J gene. The chain recombines TRBV10-1 with TRBJ2-2, with TRBD1 as a possible D gene (5 bases). From germline, CDR1 is WNHNN and CDR2 SYGVQD (reference sequence). The length of the CDR3 is 12 residues. V was shortened by 5 bases and J by 5 bases, with 6 bases between the two germline ends. Incomplete CDR3 DNA: TGCGCCAGCAGTAAGGGGACCGGGGAG. Amino acid sequence: CASSKGTGE. The whole CDR3 region reads CASSKGTGELFF.

A note on this clone: The CDR3 extends 3 residues past the end of the read, so its final part is completed from the germline J gene. This chain connects TRBV10-3 to TRBJ2-5; TRBD2 aligns across 13 bases. The CDR3 covers 17 residues. Trimming took 2 bases from V and 4 from J; bases not matched to a gene: 7. In germline, CDR1 is ENHRY, CDR2 SYGVKD. Partial CDR3 DNA: TGTGCCATCAGTGAGCCCAGCCGACTAGCGGGGGGAGAGACC. Its translation: CAISEPSRLAGGET. The entire CDR3 sequence reads CAISEPSRLAGGETQYF.

The sequenced part of the CDR3 DNA is TGTGCCAGCAGCCCCGCCCGCGGGAACACTGAA. Translated: CASSPARGNTE. From start to end, the CDR3 is CASSPARGNTEAFF. This rearrangement joins TRBV11-2 to TRBJ1-1; D is unresolved. The sequence runs out 3 residues before the end of the CDR3; the remainder is reconstructed from the germline J gene. CDR1 is SGHAT, CDR2 FQNNGV, per germline. The CDR3 has 14 amino acids. Trimming shortened V by 5 bases and J by 1 base, and 11 bases separated the two germline ends. Full variable domain (missing parts from reference TRBV11-2 and TRBJ1-1): EAGVAQSPRYKIIEKRQSVAFWCNPISGHATLYWYQQILGQGPKLLIQFQNNGVVDDSQLPKDRFSAERLKGVDSTLKIQPAKLEDSAVYLCASSPARGNTEAFFGQGTRLTVV.

About this clone itself: Coverage ceases 3 residues before the CDR3 finishes, and the germline J gene fills in the end. This chain joins TRBV2 and TRBJ2-5, with D possibly TRBD1 on 6 matching bases. The CDR3 loop spans 15 amino acids. The germline V gene has CDR1 SNHLY and CDR2 FYNNEI. Trimming stripped 4 bases from V and 1 base from J, with 13 bases between. CDR3 bases read: TGTGCCAGCAGTGGCGGACAGTCGCCCCAAGAGACC. Translating it yields CASSGGQSPQET. The complete CDR3 reads CASSGGQSPQETQYF.

For this clone: The CDR3 end is not reached by the read, which stops 3 residues before it; the germline J gene fills it in. The chain combines TRBV12-3 or TRBV12-4 with TRBJ2-7; 7 bases are shared with TRBD1. The V segment lost 3 bases and the J segment 0 bases; nucleotides outside the gene matches: 8. This CDR3 has 16 amino acids. CDR3 bases read: TGTGCCAGCAGTTTTAATCAGGGGGTAGGCTCCTACGAG. Its translation is CASSFNQGVGSYE. The full CDR3 protein is CASSFNQGVGSYEQYF.

The CDR3 DNA, read in part, is TGTGCCAGCAGCGCCCGACAGGAGGCCGAA. Translation: CASSARQEAE. The entire CDR3 reads CASSARQEAEAFF. The chain recombines TRBV7-2 with TRBJ1-1, with D perhaps matching TRBD1 (6 bases). The read ends 3 residues shy of where the CDR3 ends; the end is completed using the germline J gene. CDR3 length: 13 amino acids. CDR1 is SGHTA and CDR2 is FQGNSA in the germline V gene.

About this clone: From the germline J gene comes the end of the CDR3, since the read stops 3 residues before it. The V gene is TRBV4-2, the J gene TRBJ2-5; D may be TRBD1 (6 bases). The CDR3 contains 18 residues. Trimming cost V 4 bases and J 5 bases, with 26 bases left between them. Germline CDR1 reads LGHNA; CDR2 reads YNFKEQ. The CDR3 loop is CASSLPPSTGYGVETQYF. The part of the CDR3 DNA that was read is TGTGCCAGCAGCCTCCCCCCGTCAACAGGGTATGGTGTCGAGACC.

Comments on this clone: The read finishes 3 residues shy of the CDR3 end, and the germline J gene is used to complete it. The V gene is TRBV6-1, the J gene TRBJ2-7, with D unclear. V was trimmed by 0 bases and J by 3 bases, leaving 9 bases between them. Looked up from germline, CDR1 is MNHNS and CDR2 is SASEGT. CDR3 length equals 14 residues. CDR3 DNA (partial): TGTGCCAGCAGTGAAGCGATGGGCAACTACGAG. Its protein is CASSEAMGNYE. The CDR3 in full is CASSEAMGNYEQYF.

About this clone itself: Read data end 3 residues before the CDR3 end; the end is taken from the germline J gene. The chain uses TRBV7-9 and TRBJ2-1; 7 nucleotides match TRBD2. CDR1 is SEHNR and CDR2 is FQNEAQ in the germline V gene (reference sequence). Trimming at V came to 8 bases and at J to 4 bases, leaving 11 bases not matched to a gene. CDR3 length equals 15 residues. This chain's CDR3 is CASSPGDYAYNEQFF. CDR3 DNA (partial): TGTGCCAGCTCCCCCGGGGACTACGCTTACAATGAG.

A remark on this clone: The CDR3 is cut off 3 residues early in the read; its end comes from the germline J gene. The chain couples TRBV11-3 to TRBJ2-7; the match to TRBD1 covers 7 bases. Germline V gives CDR1 SGHNT, CDR2 YENEEA. V was clipped by 3 bases and J by 3 bases; unmatched bases: 5. The CDR3 has 14 residues. The part of the CDR3 DNA that was read is TGTGCCAGCAGCTTGGACAGGTATATCTACGAG. Its protein product is CASSLDRYIYE. From start to end, the CDR3 is CASSLDRYIYEQYF.

Concerning this clone itself: The read halts 3 residues ahead of the CDR3 end, with the missing end drawn from the germline J gene. The rearrangement uses TRBV7-9 and TRBJ2-1, with a tentative D call TRBD1 (5 bases). V lost 1 base and J 5 bases, leaving 12 bases between the germline ends. Germline V gene lookup returns CDR1 SEHNR and CDR2 FQNEAQ (reference sequence). The CDR3 spans 15 residues. The CDR3 here is CASSLEFGRDNEQFF. The sequenced CDR3 bases are TGTGCCAGCAGCTTAGAGTTTGGCAGGGACAATGAG.

This clone is medium-sized by frequency. Read coverage stops 3 residues before the CDR3 terminus; the germline J gene supplies the remainder. The chain links TRBV18 to TRBJ2-6; 7 nucleotides match TRBD1. Trimming removed 6 bases from V and 0 bases from J; junction bases left unmatched: 8. The V gene's germline CDR1 is KGHSH and CDR2 LQKENI. The CDR3 is 17 residues long. The CDR3 DNA, read in part, is TGTGCCAGCTCGCTCCGGGACAGCTCCTCTGGGGCCAACGTC. The encoded protein is CASSLRDSSSGANV. The full-length CDR3 reads as CASSLRDSSSGANVLTF.

Notes on this clone: The read ends 3 residues shy of where the CDR3 ends; the end is completed using the germline J gene. The V and J genes are TRBV2 and TRBJ2-5; D might be TRBD2 (9 bases). CDR3 length: 19 amino acids. Germline-derived CDR1 and CDR2 are SNHLY and FYNNEI. Trimming left V 11 bases short and J 5 bases short, with 36 bases between. CDR3 DNA (partial): TGTGCCCGTTGGGGTCGGGGACAGGCTGGACAGCGGGAGGTTGAGACC. This encodes CARWGRGQAGQREVET. The entire CDR3 protein reads CARWGRGQAGQREVETQYF.

Points on this clone: The read is 3 residues too short to cover the CDR3 end, so that end is filled in from the germline J gene. The chain is built from TRBV12-3 or TRBV12-4 and TRBJ2-7, with D unclear. V gave up 5 bases and J gave up 2 bases, with 10 bases separating them. The CDR3 extends over 13 amino acids. Partial CDR3 DNA: TGTGCCAGCAGTCCCCTTAATACCTACGAG. As protein: CASSPLNTYE. The whole CDR3 region reads CASSPLNTYEQYF.

Points on this clone: The observed sequence ends 3 residues before the CDR3 terminus, with the missing tail filled in from the germline J gene. The V gene is TRBV5-1, the J gene TRBJ2-1, with D maybe TRBD2 (6 bases). Per germline, CDR1 SGHRS and CDR2 YFSETQ. The V end lost 1 base, the J end lost 9 bases, and 14 bases lay between the germline ends. The CDR3 is 14 amino acids. Incomplete CDR3 DNA: TGCGCCAGCAGCTTGCGACTAGGCGGTAGTGAG. Amino acids: CASSLRLGGSE. In full, the CDR3 is CASSLRLGGSEQFF.

Regarding this clone: Read coverage stops 3 residues before the CDR3 terminus; the germline J gene supplies the remainder. This sequence joins TRBV18 and TRBJ1-1, with 8 positions matching TRBD1. The germline CDR1 and CDR2 sequences are KGHSH and LQKENI. There are 15 residues in the CDR3. V dropped 3 bases and J dropped 3; count of bases not matched to a gene: 6. CDR3 region: CASSPGQVLYTEAFF. The part of the CDR3 DNA that was read is TGTGCCAGCTCACCGGGACAGGTACTTTACACTGAA.

In the case of this clone: The read stops 3 residues short of the end of the CDR3; the missing end is completed from the germline J gene. The rearrangement links TRBV5-6 to TRBJ2-5; D is uncertain. Germline V gives CDR1 SGHDT, CDR2 YYEEEE. The germline V and J ends were trimmed by 4 bases and 2 bases, with 9 bases remaining between them. This CDR3 is 13 amino acids long. CDR3 bases read: TGTGCCAGCAGCCTCCGAGCTCAAGAGACC. As protein: CASSLRAQET. Given in full, the CDR3 is CASSLRAQETQYF.

On this clone itself: The read terminates 3 residues before the CDR3 end, so the remaining end is supplied by the germline J gene. The rearrangement joins TRBV12-3 or TRBV12-4 to TRBJ1-5; 7 bases fit TRBD1. After removal of 6 bases from V and 0 bases from J, the junction contained 8 bases not matched to a gene. There are 16 residues in the CDR3. Incomplete CDR3 DNA: TGTGCCAGCAGATTTGAGGGACAGCCTAGCAATCAGCCC. Amino acid sequence: CASRFEGQPSNQP. In full, the CDR3 is CASRFEGQPSNQPQHF.

About this clone: The CDR3 goes on 3 residues after the read ends, and that part is filled in from the germline J gene. J is TRBJ2-3 and V is TRBV2; 9 bases fit TRBD2. The junction had 6 bases not matched to a gene; V was cut back by 8 bases and J by 0 bases. Per the germline V gene, CDR1 is SNHLY and CDR2 is FYNNEI. This CDR3 spans 15 amino acids. CDR3 protein: CASAGGRPSTDTQYF. CDR3 DNA, as far as it was read: TGTGCCAGCGCGGGGGGGAGACCTAGCACAGATACG.

Note on this clone: The read halts 3 residues ahead of the CDR3 end, with the missing end drawn from the germline J gene. The genes are TRBV7-9 and TRBJ2-3; 9 bases fit TRBD2. The CDR3 has 13 amino acids. Germline CDR1 SEHNR, CDR2 FQNEAQ (reference sequence). V gave up 10 bases and J gave up 2 bases; unmatched junction bases: 4. The sequenced CDR3 bases are TGTGCCACAAGACTAGCGGTCACAGATACG. This sequence encodes CATRLAVTDT. The entire CDR3 sequence reads CATRLAVTDTQYF.

As for this clone: The junction differs from germline at one of its ends, possibly a read error. The CDR3 is cut off 3 residues early in the read; its end comes from the germline J gene. The chain has TRBV18 and TRBJ2-5; no reliable D call. This CDR3 comprises 14 residues. Germline CDR1 is KGHSH and CDR2 is LQKENI. The CDR3 DNA, read in part, is TGTGCCGGCTCCCGCAATTTCGGCCAAGAGACC. Translation: CAGSRNFGQET. The whole CDR3 protein reads CAGSRNFGQETQYF.

Turning to this clone: The CDR3 end falls 3 residues outside the read, so it is completed with the germline J gene. The genes are TRBV30 and TRBJ1-6; no reliable D call. The V and J ends lost 4 bases and 4 bases respectively, with 11 bases between them. The CDR3 is 14 residues long. The germline V gene encodes CDR1 GTSNPN and CDR2 SVGIG (reference sequence). The sequenced CDR3 bases are TGTGCCTGGATCCCGCCAGGTTATAATTCACCC. Its translation: CAWIPPGYNSP. Given in full, the CDR3 is CAWIPPGYNSPLHF.

As to this clone: Read sequence stops 3 residues before the CDR3 end, and the germline J gene provides the missing end. The chain carries TRBV29-1 and TRBJ1-2, with 9 nucleotides matching TRBD1. Germline V gene lookup returns CDR1 SQVTM and CDR2 ANQGSEA. J lost 6 bases, V lost 4 bases, and 6 bases had no gene match. The CDR3 runs 13 residues. The CDR3 reads CSVGGQGIHGYTF. The part of the CDR3 DNA that was read is TGCAGCGTTGGGGGACAGGGCATCCATGGC.